The next 8 T cell receptor beta chains were all read from a single sample in a study of blood T cell repertoires in COVID-19. This table comes from immunoSEQ multiplex PCR, and its TCRdb copy is limited to in-frame clones, with some not included. The data show around 180,000 clones, approximately 80% seen once. Sequences were obtained from peripheral blood. These receptors originate from a human donor in a cohort sampled during active COVID-19.

The rearrangement links TRBV2 to TRBJ2-7; TRBD1 agrees at 8 bases. From germline, CDR1 is SNHLY and CDR2 FYNNEI. After removal of 4 bases from V and 2 bases from J, the junction contained 4 bases not matched to a gene. The CDR3 consists of 14 residues. The CDR3 nucleotides are TGTGCCAGCAGTGGACAGGGGAAGGCCTACGAGCAGTACTTC. Translated: CASSGQGKAYEQYF.

The rearrangement links TRBV27 to TRBJ1-6; D is uncertain. V was pared by 6 bases and J by 7 bases, with 7 bases between. Germline CDR1 MNHEY, CDR2 SMNVEV (reference sequence). The CDR3 spans 12 residues. The CDR3 region has the DNA TGTGCCAGCAGCTCAACAAATTCACCCCTCCACTTT. Protein: CASSSTNSPLHF.

V usage is TRBV4-3 and J usage is TRBJ1-3, with D possibly TRBD1 on 5 matching bases. Deletions cut 1 base from V and 1 base from J, with 11 bases between. There are 16 residues in the CDR3. Germline V CDR1 and CDR2: LGHNA, YSLEER. CDR3 in amino acids: CASSQARGGSGNTIYF. CDR3 nucleotides: TGCGCCAGCAGCCAAGCCCGCGGGGGGTCTGGAAACACCATATATTTT.

The J gene is TRBJ1-2, the V gene TRBV27, with a weak D call TRBD1 (6 bases). V lost 5 bases and J lost 5, with 15 bases in between. The length of the CDR3 is 14 residues. Germline CDR1 is MNHEY and CDR2 is SMNVEV (reference sequence). CDR3 residues: CASSPSQDSYGYTF. DNA of the CDR3: TGTGCCAGCAGTCCATCACAGGACAGTTATGGCTACACCTTC.

The chain is built from TRBV27 and TRBJ2-2, with 11 bases that match TRBD2. The CDR3 sequence is 17 residues long. With 6 bases clipped from V and 8 bases from J, the junction kept 14 bases outside the gene matches. Germline-derived CDR1 and CDR2 are MNHEY and SMNVEV (reference sequence). CDR3 sequence reads: CASSRRLAGRPMGELFF. In DNA form, the CDR3 reads TGTGCCAGCAGCCGCAGACTAGCGGGAAGACCGATGGGGGAGCTGTTTTTT.

The V gene is TRBV6-1, the J gene TRBJ1-3; 9 nucleotides match TRBD1. The CDR3 consists of 15 residues. CDR1 and CDR2 (germline): MNHNS, SASEGT. V dropped 3 bases and J dropped 3; count of bases not matched to a gene: 3. CDR3 sequence: CASSDGTGFGNTIYF. CDR3 nucleotide sequence: TGTGCCAGCAGTGACGGGACAGGGTTTGGAAACACCATATATTTT.

The genes are TRBV18 and TRBJ2-7; 8 bases are a match to TRBD1. Germline V CDR1 and CDR2: KGHSH, LQKENI. With V trimmed by 5 bases and J by 0 bases, 6 bases remained unmatched. CDR3 size: 15 residues. For the CDR3, the DNA is TGTGCCAGCTCAACCCGACAGGGGTTCTCCTACGAGCAGTACTTC. It specifies CASSTRQGFSYEQYF.

This chain connects TRBV2 to TRBJ1-5; no definite D call. Deletions cut 7 bases from V and 7 bases from J, with 11 bases between. The CDR3 length is 12 residues. From germline, CDR1 is SNHLY and CDR2 FYNNEI. CDR3 DNA sequence: TGTGCCAGCACCCCGGAGGGCCAGCCCCAGCATTTT. Protein: CASTPEGQPQHF.